This entry lists 14 T cell receptor beta chains sequenced from one sample in a study of TIL therapy for anti-PD-1-resistant metastatic lung cancer. Sequencing used immunoSEQ v3. Libraries were prepared by immunoSEQ multiplex PCR; TCRdb keeps only in-frame clonotypes and omits some of them. The repertoire consists of nearly 60,000 clones, with 73% occurring once and the leading ten covering more than 1.5%. Time point specified: pre-treatment sample, taken before nivolumab and TIL therapy. The source material was blood, sampled at baseline. The receptors here all came from a person between 30 and 80 years old with non-small cell lung cancer.

This clone came up a few times. CDR3 loop: CASSSMGGRDSPLHF. The CDR3 DNA sequence: TGTGCCAGCAGCTCGATGGGGGGAAGGGATTCACCCCTCCACTTT. The rearrangement uses TRBV7-2 and TRBJ1-6; D is perhaps TRBD1 (5 bases). V was pared by 4 bases and J by 8 bases, with 15 bases between. There are 15 residues in the CDR3. Germline CDR1 and CDR2: SGHTA and FQGNSA.

CDR3 protein: CASRQDSYNEQFF. In nucleotides, the CDR3 is TGTGCCAGCAGACAGGACAGCTACAATGAGCAGTTCTTC. This rearrangement joins TRBV7-2 to TRBJ2-1; perhaps TRBD1 as D (6 bases). This CDR3 comprises 13 residues. CDR1 is SGHTA, CDR2 FQGNSA, per germline. V dropped 6 bases and J dropped 3 bases, with 9 bases sitting between them.

This clone was picked up one time. The chain combines TRBV19 with TRBJ2-3; D call uncertain. This CDR3 comprises 15 residues. Germline V gene data show CDR1 as LNHDA and CDR2 as SQIVND (reference sequence). Trimming shortened V by 3 bases and J by 3 bases, and 13 bases separated the two germline ends. The CDR3 sequence is CASSINPRWTDTQYF. The CDR3 DNA reads as TGTGCCAGTAGTATCAATCCAAGATGGACAGATACGCAGTATTTT.

The chain carries TRBV7-2 and TRBJ2-7, with D tentatively TRBD1 (6 bases). CDR1 is SGHTA, CDR2 FQGNSA, per germline. V lost 1 base and J 2 bases, leaving 12 bases between the germline ends. This CDR3 spans 15 amino acids. DNA for the CDR3: TGTGCCAGCAGCTTAGATTTGGGGGCAGCCTACGAGCAGTACTTC. Translation gives CASSLDLGAAYEQYF.

This clone was found a few times. The CDR3: CASRFYRDLYNEQFF. CDR3 nucleotides: TGTGCAAGTCGCTTCTATCGGGACCTTTACAATGAGCAGTTCTTC. This chain joins TRBV12-2 and TRBJ2-1. TRBV12-2 corresponds to a pseudogene. The CDR3 consists of 15 residues.

This rearrangement joins TRBV9 to TRBJ2-7, with TRBD1 matching over 7 bases. CDR1 is SGDLS, CDR2 YYNGEE, per germline. Trimming at V came to 4 bases and at J to 4 bases, leaving 17 bases not matched to a gene. The CDR3 length is 17 residues. CDR3 nucleotides: TGTGCCAGCAGCCCATACGCCTTAGGACAGGAGTTATACGAGCAGTACTTC. This gives the protein CASSPYALGQELYEQYF.

This clone came up once. The gene calls are TRBV7-3 and TRBJ2-1; a weak D match, TRBD2 (5 bases). V was trimmed by 5 bases and J by 7 bases, leaving 9 bases between them. CDR3 length: 12 amino acids. CDR1 and CDR2 (germline): SGHTA, FQGTGA. The CDR3 DNA reads as TGTGCCAGCAGCCCTTCGGGGAATGAGCAGTTCTTC. Residues: CASSPSGNEQFF.

The chain has TRBV4-1 and TRBJ1-1; D is unclear. Trimming removed 5 bases at V and 5 bases at J, with 6 bases between. Germline V gene sequence: CDR1 MGHRA, CDR2 YSYEKL. This CDR3 comprises 11 residues. CDR3: CASSTKTEAFF. CDR3 bases: TGCGCCAGCAGCACCAAGACTGAAGCTTTCTTT.

The chain links TRBV7-8 to TRBJ2-7; 7 nucleotides line up with TRBD1. The CDR3 is 15 residues long. Germline CDR1 reads SGHVS; CDR2 reads FQNEAQ. The J segment lost 2 bases and the V segment lost 3 bases, leaving 7 bases of the junction unmatched. CDR3: CASSFGTGAPYEQYF. CDR3 DNA sequence: TGTGCCAGCAGCTTCGGTACAGGGGCTCCCTACGAGCAGTACTTC.

The V gene is TRBV7-2, the J gene TRBJ1-1; no clear D. The CDR3 sequence is 12 residues long. V lost 0 bases and J lost 7, with 6 bases in between. Germline assignment: CDR1 SGHTA and CDR2 FQGNSA. CDR3 nucleotides: TGTGCCAGCAGCTTAGCAGGGTATGAAGCTTTCTTT. This codes for CASSLAGYEAFF.

The CDR3 here is CASSNAGTSGGVSYEQYF. CDR3 nucleotide sequence: TGCGCCAGCAGCAACGCCGGGACTAGCGGGGGGGTTTCCTACGAGCAGTACTTC. This sequence joins TRBV5-1 and TRBJ2-7; 16 bases are a match to TRBD2. The CDR3 has 18 residues. CDR1 and CDR2 from the germline V gene are SGHRS and YFSETQ. V lost 4 bases, J lost 1 base, and 8 bases stayed unmatched.

This clone was recorded a few times. This chain connects TRBV2 to TRBJ1-1, with D perhaps matching TRBD1 (6 bases). Per the germline V gene, CDR1 is SNHLY and CDR2 is FYNNEI. The V end was cut by 11 bases, the J end by 8 bases, with 15 bases between. The length of the CDR3 is 11 residues. The CDR3 DNA reads as TGTGCCTGCCGGATTCAGGGGGAAGCTTTCTTT. Protein: CACRIQGEAFF.

This clone was recorded once. The V call is TRBV7-2, the J call TRBJ2-1; 7 bases are a match to TRBD2. The CDR3 is made up of 15 amino acids. CDR1 is SGHTA and CDR2 is FQGNSA in the germline V gene. The J segment lost 8 bases and the V segment lost 1 base, leaving 8 bases of the junction unmatched. Here the CDR3 reads CASSLDRGVWDEQFF. The CDR3, as DNA: TGTGCCAGCAGCTTAGATCGGGGGGTCTGGGATGAGCAGTTCTTC.

The V gene is TRBV4-3, the J gene TRBJ2-7; D is ambiguous. Germline V gene sequence: CDR1 LGHNA, CDR2 YSLEER. This CDR3 spans 14 amino acids. Trimming removed 0 bases at V and 3 bases at J, with 9 bases between. CDR3 nucleotide sequence: TGCGCCAGCAGCCAAGATCGCTATAGCTACGAGCAGTACTTC. This codes for CASSQDRYSYEQYF.